The clone carrying this TCR beta chain is termed medium-sized. The antigen remains undetermined. This specimen belongs to a study of immune evolution from preneoplasia to lung adenocarcinoma. Whole-study results and caveats: Top clone frequencies peaked in normal lung, apparently declining through invasive adenocarcinoma. Normal lung had highest clonality; later lesions appeared denser, more diverse.

CDR3 length: 18 amino acids. V was shortened by 2 bases and J by 5 bases, with 21 bases between the two germline ends. CDR1 and CDR2 (germline): SGHTA, FQGNSA. Between the mid-2010s and the late 2010s, patients underwent resection in Japan or China. Histologic diagnosis was independently verified by two lung pathologists. Sequenced by immunoSEQ multiplex PCR; TCRdb stores in-frame clones only, minus some. The table lists thousands of clones, roughly 77% of them singletons. The TCR originated in a person aged 55-80 years with lung adenocarcinoma. The V gene is TRBV7-2, the J gene TRBJ2-2; tentatively, D is TRBD1 or TRBD2 (5 bases each). Specimen: FFPE adjacent normal lung tissue. The CDR3 bases are TGTGCCAGCAGCTTATCCCCGGGGCGGTCGGGGTATACCGGGGAGCTGTTTTTT. Its translation: CASSLSPGRSGYTGELFF.